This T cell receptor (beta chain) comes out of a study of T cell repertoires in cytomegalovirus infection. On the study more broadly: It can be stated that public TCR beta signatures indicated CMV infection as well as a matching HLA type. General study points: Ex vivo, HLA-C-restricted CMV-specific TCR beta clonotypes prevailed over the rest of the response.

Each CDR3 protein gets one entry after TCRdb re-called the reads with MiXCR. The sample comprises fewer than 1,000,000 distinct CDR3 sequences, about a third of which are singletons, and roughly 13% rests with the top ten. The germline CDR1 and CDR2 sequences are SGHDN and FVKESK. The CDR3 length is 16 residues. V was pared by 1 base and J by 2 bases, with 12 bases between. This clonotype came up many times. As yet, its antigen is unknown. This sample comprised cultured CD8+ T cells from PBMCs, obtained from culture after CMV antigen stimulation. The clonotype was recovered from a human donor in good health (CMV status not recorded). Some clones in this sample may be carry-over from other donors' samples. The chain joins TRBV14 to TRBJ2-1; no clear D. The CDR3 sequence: CASSQVNDTAYNEQFF. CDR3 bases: TGTGCCAGCAGCCAAGTGAATGACACCGCCTACAATGAGCAGTTCTTC.